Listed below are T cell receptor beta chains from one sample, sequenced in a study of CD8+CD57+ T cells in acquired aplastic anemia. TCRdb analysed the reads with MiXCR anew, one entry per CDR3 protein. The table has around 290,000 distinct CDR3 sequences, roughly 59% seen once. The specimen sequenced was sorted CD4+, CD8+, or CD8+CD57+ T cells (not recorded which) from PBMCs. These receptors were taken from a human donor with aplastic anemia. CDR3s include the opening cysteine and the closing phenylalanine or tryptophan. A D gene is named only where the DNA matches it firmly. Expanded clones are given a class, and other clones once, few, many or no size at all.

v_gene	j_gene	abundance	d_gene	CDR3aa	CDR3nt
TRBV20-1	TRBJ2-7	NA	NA	CSARDYGTESYEQYF	TGCAGTGCTAGAGACTACGGGACCGAATCCTACGAGCAGTACTTC
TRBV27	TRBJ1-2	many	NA	CASSGRQGFYGYTF	TGTGCCAGCAGTGGCCGTCAGGGGTTCTATGGCTACACCTTC
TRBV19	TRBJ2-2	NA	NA	CASSNPGQNTGELFF	TGTGCCAGTAGTAACCCGGGACAGAACACCGGGGAGCTGTTTTTT
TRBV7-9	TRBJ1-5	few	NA	CASSLQGSNQPQHF	TGTGCCAGCAGCTTACAGGGCAGCAATCAGCCCCAGCATTTT
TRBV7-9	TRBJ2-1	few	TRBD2	CASSSSAGGPYNEQFF	TGTGCCAGCAGCTCGTCAGCGGGAGGGCCTTACAATGAGCAGTTCTTC
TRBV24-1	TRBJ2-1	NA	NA	CATSDGAGSVERFF	TGTGCCACCAGTGATGGTGCCGGATCGGTTGAGCGGTTCTTC
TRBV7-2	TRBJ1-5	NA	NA	CASSLRQSSNQPRHF	TGTGCCAGCAGCTTACGACAGTCTAGCAATCAGCCCCGGCATTTT
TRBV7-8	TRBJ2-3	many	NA	CASSPTGTTSDTQYF	TGTGCCAGCAGCCCTACCGGGACGACAAGTGATACGCAGTATTTT
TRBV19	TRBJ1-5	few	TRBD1	CASSTRRDRGSGQPQHF	TGTGCCAGTAGTACCCGCCGGGACAGGGGGTCCGGTCAGCCCCAGCATTTT
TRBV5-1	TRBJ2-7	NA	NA	CASGLRTTDFDEQYF	TGCGCCAGCGGCCTGAGAACGACAGACTTTGACGAGCAGTACTTC
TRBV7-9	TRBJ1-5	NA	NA	CASSLTGQGNQPQHF	TGTGCCAGCAGCTTAACCGGGCAGGGCAATCAGCCCCAGCATTTT
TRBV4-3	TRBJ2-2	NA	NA	CASSQDEDTGELFF	TGCGCCAGCAGCCAAGATGAGGACACCGGGGAGCTGTTTTTT
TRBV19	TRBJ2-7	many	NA	CASSISPGHLYEQYF	TGTGCCAGTAGTATCTCTCCGGGACACCTCTACGAGCAGTACTTC
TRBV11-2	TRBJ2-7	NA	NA	CASSWPIDHEQYF	TGTGCCAGCAGCTGGCCCATCGACCACGAGCAGTACTTC
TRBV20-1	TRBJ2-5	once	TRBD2	CSARGSGGAPETQYF	TGCAGTGCTAGAGGTAGCGGGGGGGCCCCAGAGACCCAGTACTTC
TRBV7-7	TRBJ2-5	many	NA	CASSSNTEETQYF	TGTGCCAGCAGCTCCAACACGGAAGAGACCCAGTACTTC
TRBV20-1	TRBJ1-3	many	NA	CSARDYGGNTIYF	TGCAGTGCTAGAGACTACGGGGGAAACACCATATATTTT
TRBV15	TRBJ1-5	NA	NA	CATSRPSYSNQPQHF	TGTGCCACCAGCAGACCTAGCTATAGCAATCAGCCCCAGCATTTT
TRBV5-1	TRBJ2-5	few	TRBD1	CASSLVGTVAKFQETQYF	TGCGCCAGCAGCTTGGTTGGGACAGTCGCCAAGTTCCAAGAGACCCAGTACTTC
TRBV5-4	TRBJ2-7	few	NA	CASGGTASDEQYF	TGTGCCAGCGGAGGGACGGCAAGCGACGAGCAGTACTTC
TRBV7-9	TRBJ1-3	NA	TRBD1	CASSLRDRGLGGNTIYF	TGTGCCAGCAGCTTGAGGGACAGGGGGCTTGGTGGAAACACCATATATTTT
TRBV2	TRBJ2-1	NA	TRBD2	CASRGLAGAYNEQLF	TGTGCCAGCAGGGGACTAGCGGGAGCCTACAATGAGCAGCTCTTC
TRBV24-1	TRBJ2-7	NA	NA	CATRGRGRVSYEQYF	TGTGCCACCCGGGGCCGGGGGCGAGTTAGCTACGAGCAGTACTTC
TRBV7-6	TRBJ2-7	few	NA	CASSARYREDSYEQYF	TGTGCCAGCAGCGCCCGGTACAGAGAAGACTCCTACGAGCAGTACTTC
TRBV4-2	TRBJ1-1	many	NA	CASSLRVFMNTEAFF	TGTGCCAGCAGCCTACGGGTCTTCATGAACACTGAAGCTTTCTTT
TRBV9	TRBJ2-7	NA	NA	CASSVDTSSYEQYF	TGTGCCAGCAGCGTTGACACTAGCTCCTACGAGCAGTACTTC
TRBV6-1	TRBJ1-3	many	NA	CASKNRAGNTIYF	TGTGCCAGCAAGAACAGGGCTGGAAACACCATATATTTT
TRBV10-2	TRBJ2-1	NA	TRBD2	CASMGAGASYNEQFF	TGCGCCAGCATGGGAGCGGGGGCTTCCTACAATGAGCAGTTCTTC
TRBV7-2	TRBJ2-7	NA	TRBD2	CASAGLAASYEQYF	TGTGCCAGCGCGGGGCTAGCGGCTTCCTACGAGCAGTACTTC
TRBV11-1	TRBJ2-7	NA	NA	CASSESLERSEQYF	TGTGCCAGCAGTGAAAGCCTGGAGAGGAGCGAGCAGTACTTC
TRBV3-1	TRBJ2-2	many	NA	CASSQGVHNTGELFF	TGTGCCAGCAGCCAAGGGGTCCATAACACCGGGGAGCTGTTTTTT
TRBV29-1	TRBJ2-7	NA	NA	CSVEVGTQTDYYEQYF	TGCAGCGTTGAAGTGGGGACCCAGACAGATTACTACGAGCAGTACTTC
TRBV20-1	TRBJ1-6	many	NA	CSARADSNSPLHF	TGCAGTGCTAGAGCTGACAGTAATTCACCCCTCCACTTT
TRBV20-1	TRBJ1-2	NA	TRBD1	CSAAQGINYGYTF	TGCAGTGCCGCACAGGGGATTAACTATGGCTACACCTTC
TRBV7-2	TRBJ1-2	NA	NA	CATSRPRQDSYYGYTF	TGTGCCACCAGCAGACCTCGCCAAGACAGTTACTATGGCTACACCTTC
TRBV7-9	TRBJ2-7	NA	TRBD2	CASSPLPLAGASSYEQYF	TGTGCCAGCAGCCCTCTCCCATTAGCGGGGGCGAGCTCCTACGAGCAGTACTTC
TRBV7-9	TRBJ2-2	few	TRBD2	CASSVGGRELFF	TGTGCCAGCAGCGTGGGAGGGAGGGAGCTGTTTTTT
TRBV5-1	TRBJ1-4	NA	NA	CASSFSIQVSTNEKLFF	TGCGCCAGCAGCTTTTCGATCCAGGTTTCAACTAATGAAAAACTGTTTTTT
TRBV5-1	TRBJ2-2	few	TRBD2	CASSPAGGIAGELFF	TGCGCCAGCAGCCCGGCGGGAGGTATCGCCGGGGAGCTGTTTTTT
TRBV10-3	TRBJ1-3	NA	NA	CAISTGTTKGNTIYF	TGTGCCATCAGCACCGGGACCACTAAGGGAAACACCATATATTTT